The rows below give T cell receptor beta chains drawn from one sample of a study of blood T cells in healthy people across ages. TCRdb processed the 5' RACE reads anew with MiXCR; each CDR3 protein has one entry. This sample has approximately 830,000 distinct CDR3 sequences; approximately 59% occur once, and the top ten carry 25% to 35%. The source material was blood. These receptors originate from a young man in good health. CDR3s include the opening cysteine and the closing phenylalanine or tryptophan. D genes are given only for firm matches. Part of the rows lack a size; the others show once, few, many or a class for expanded clones.

clone_size	d_call	v_call	j_call	cdr3_aa	cdr3_nt
-	TRBD1	TRBV29-1	TRBJ2-5	CSVDGTGAETQYF	TGCAGCGTTGACGGGACAGGCGCGGAGACCCAGTACTTC
once	-	TRBV9	TRBJ1-1	CASSGGGRETEAFF	TGTGCCAGCAGCGGCGGGGGGAGGGAGACTGAAGCTTTCTTT
-	-	TRBV10-3	TRBJ1-1	CAISDAGGTEAFF	TGTGCCATCAGTGACGCCGGGGGCACTGAAGCTTTCTTT
-	TRBD1	TRBV3-1	TRBJ2-1	CASSRILTGASYNEQFF	TGTGCCAGCAGCCGCATTCTGACAGGGGCCTCCTACAATGAGCAGTTCTTC
-	-	TRBV7-9	TRBJ2-5	CASGKGGETQYF	TGTGCCAGCGGGAAGGGTGGCGAGACCCAGTACTTC
few	-	TRBV3-1	TRBJ2-7	CASSQPTGHSYEQYF	TGTGCCAGCAGCCAACCGACAGGACACTCCTACGAGCAGTACTTC
-	-	TRBV6-5	TRBJ1-6	CATRGVDTYNSPLHF	TGTGCCACACGGGGGGTTGACACCTATAATTCACCCCTCCACTTT
-	-	TRBV15	TRBJ1-1	CATSRDTTMNTEAFF	TGTGCCACCAGCAGAGATACGACTATGAACACTGAAGCTTTCTTT
-	-	TRBV9	TRBJ2-6	CASSDSGTRVRGANVLTF	TGTGCCAGCAGCGACTCCGGGACACGGGTAAGAGGGGCCAACGTCCTGACTTTC
-	-	TRBV21-1	TRBJ1-5	CASSKVYGNQPQHF	TGTGCCAGCAGCAAAGTATATGGCAATCAGCCCCAGCATTTT
-	-	TRBV6-2/TRBV6-3	TRBJ2-3	CASSMAGTSTDTQYF	TGTGCCAGCAGTATGGCAGGGACTAGCACAGATACGCAGTATTTT
-	-	TRBV4-2	TRBJ1-5	CASSQEQGKQPQHF	TGTGCCAGCAGCCAAGAGCAGGGTAAACAGCCCCAGCATTTT
once	-	TRBV4-2	TRBJ2-7	CASSSTTSNEQYF	TGTGCCAGTTCCTCCACGACCTCCAACGAGCAGTACTTC
-	-	TRBV28	TRBJ2-7	CASSLTGTQAYEQYF	TGTGCCAGCAGTTTAACCGGGACACAGGCCTACGAGCAGTACTTC
-	-	TRBV12-3/TRBV12-4	TRBJ2-7	CASSPQQGGYEQYF	TGTGCCAGCAGTCCCCAACAGGGAGGGTACGAGCAGTACTTC
once	-	TRBV5-6	TRBJ1-2	CASSLAGEPSGCGYTF	TGTGCCAGCAGCTTGGCGGGGGAGCCCTCGGGGTGCGGCTACACCTTC
-	-	TRBV12-3/TRBV12-4	TRBJ1-5	CASSPLDGSNQPQHF	TGTGCCAGCAGCCCATTGGACGGTAGCAATCAGCCCCAGCATTTT
-	TRBD2	TRBV7-9	TRBJ2-1	CASTTSTSGGESEQFF	TGTGCCAGCACCACCAGTACTAGCGGGGGGGAGAGTGAGCAGTTCTTC
-	TRBD1	TRBV29-1	TRBJ1-2	CSVQTGVGGYTF	TGCAGCGTTCAGACAGGGGTAGGCGGCTACACCTTC
-	-	TRBV4-2	TRBJ2-3	CASSQETHLKGDTQYF	TGTGCCAGCAGCCAAGAGACCCACCTAAAAGGGGATACGCAGTATTTT
-	TRBD1	TRBV12-3/TRBV12-4	TRBJ2-3	CASRTGTDMQYF	TGTGCCAGCAGAACAGGGACAGATATGCAGTATTTT
-	-	TRBV20-1	TRBJ1-5	CSASGQERNQPQHF	TGCAGTGCCTCAGGGCAGGAACGCAATCAGCCCCAGCATTTT
-	-	TRBV9	TRBJ2-5	CASSVGAPSGEQYF	TGTGCCAGCAGCGTAGGAGCTCCTTCGGGGGAGCAGTACTTC
-	-	TRBV20-1	TRBJ2-3	CSASKGRDDTQYF	TGCAGTGCTAGCAAGGGGCGCGACGATACGCAGTATTTT
-	-	TRBV7-9	TRBJ2-5	CASSPSRETQYF	TGTGCCAGCAGCCCTTCTCGAGAGACCCAGTACTTC
-	TRBD2	TRBV9	TRBJ2-5	CASSPSGGGETQYF	TGTGCCAGCAGCCCTAGCGGGGGCGGAGAGACCCAGTACTTC
many	-	TRBV5-1	TRBJ1-2	CASSSQGDGYTF	TGCGCCAGCAGCTCACAGGGAGATGGCTACACCTTC
few	-	TRBV6-6	TRBJ1-3	CASSLGGNTIYF	TGTGCCAGCAGTCTAGGGGGAAACACCATATATTTT
-	-	TRBV4-3	TRBJ2-7	CASSQGGQASYEQYF	TGCGCCAGCAGCCAGGGGGGGCAAGCTTCCTACGAGCAGTACTTC
few	-	TRBV29-1	TRBJ1-4	CSVLPGWGDEKLFF	TGCAGCGTGCTCCCGGGTTGGGGGGATGAAAAACTGTTTTTT
-	-	TRBV4-3	TRBJ1-1	CASSQVLQGWAFF	TGCGCCAGCAGCCAAGTTTTACAGGGATGGGCTTTCTTT
-	-	TRBV4-2	TRBJ2-1	CASSQGEAGSNEQFF	TGTGCCAGCAGTCAAGGGGAGGCAGGAAGCAATGAGCAGTTCTTC
few	-	TRBV9	TRBJ2-1	CASSVEVTRSHEQFF	TGTGCCAGCAGCGTAGAGGTGACACGGTCGCATGAGCAGTTCTTC
few	-	TRBV9	TRBJ2-7	CASSVVNPEDAYEQYF	TGTGCCAGCAGCGTAGTGAATCCCGAGGATGCCTACGAGCAGTACTTC
-	TRBD1	TRBV12-3/TRBV12-4	TRBJ2-1	CASSVTGGGEQFF	TGTGCCAGCAGTGTAACAGGGGGAGGTGAGCAGTTCTTC
-	-	TRBV10-3	TRBJ2-1	CAILVPPNEQFF	TGTGCCATCTTAGTCCCTCCCAATGAGCAGTTCTTC
few	-	TRBV6-2/TRBV6-3	TRBJ2-1	CASTFSDEQFF	TGTGCCAGCACTTTCTCAGATGAGCAGTTCTTC
-	-	TRBV3-1	TRBJ1-1	CASSQGDIRNTEAFF	TGTGCCAGCAGCCAAGGGGACATTCGGAACACTGAAGCTTTCTTT
-	-	TRBV4-3	TRBJ2-4	CASSQVVTSRNIQYF	TGCGCCAGCAGCCAAGTAGTCACTTCCCGAAACATTCAGTACTTC
-	TRBD1	TRBV20-1	TRBJ1-5	CSAITQGYSNQPQHF	TGCAGTGCTATTACACAGGGGTATAGCAATCAGCCCCAGCATTTT
-	-	TRBV5-1	TRBJ1-6	CASSSLQGRNNSPLHF	TGCGCCAGCAGCTCCTTACAGGGCCGGAATAATTCACCCCTCCACTTT
-	-	TRBV20-1	TRBJ1-4	CSAREPQLGEKLFF	TGCAGTGCTAGAGAACCCCAGTTAGGGGAAAAACTGTTTTTT
-	-	TRBV5-1	TRBJ1-1	CASSSPGGRENTEAFF	TGCGCCAGCAGCTCCCCGGGTGGCAGGGAGAACACTGAAGCTTTCTTT
-	TRBD1	TRBV6-6	TRBJ2-7	CASSPRTGNGYEQYF	TGTGCCAGCAGTCCCCGGACAGGGAACGGGTACGAGCAGTACTTC
few	TRBD1	TRBV20-1	TRBJ1-5	CSASHGQGVQPQHF	TGCAGTGCATCCCACGGACAGGGAGTTCAGCCCCAGCATTTT
-	-	TRBV3-1	TRBJ2-5	CASSLGRSGQETQYF	TGTGCCAGCAGCCTCGGTCGGAGCGGCCAAGAGACCCAGTACTTC
-	-	TRBV29-1	TRBJ2-1	CSVEVVGVTQFF	TGCAGCGTTGAAGTCGTTGGGGTGACCCAGTTCTTC
-	TRBD2	TRBV4-3	TRBJ2-1	CASSQEGLAGANEQFF	TGCGCCAGCAGCCAAGAAGGTCTAGCGGGGGCAAATGAGCAGTTCTTC
-	TRBD1	TRBV7-9	TRBJ2-7	CASSPGTGLPYEQYF	TGTGCCAGCAGCCCAGGGACAGGCCTACCCTACGAGCAGTACTTC